This T cell receptor beta chain was documented in a study of metastatic and nonmetastatic thyroid tumors. Overall study: Both malignant and benign thyroid patients supplied peripheral blood and tumor or nodule tissue samples, across which the repertoires of these patients were then compared. Study results and caveats: It was reportedly found that TCR beta diversity was significantly higher in malignant thyroid tumors than in benign nodules, a difference seen in both blood and tumor samples.

No patient received treatment before thyroid surgery. Via MiXCR, TCRdb re-called the PCR reads. The sample carries roughly 15,000 clones, less than 15% recorded once. This clone was seen at least ten times. Antigen specificity is unknown. V shed 4 bases and J shed 7 bases, with 13 bases lying between them. CDR1 is SGHTA and CDR2 is FQGNSA in the germline V gene. The CDR3 extends over 13 amino acids. The source of this sequence is a female donor with papillary thyroid cancer or a benign thyroid nodule (not recorded which). Some clones in this sample may be carry-over from other donors' samples. This sequence joins TRBV7-2 and TRBJ1-2; possible D gene TRBD1, 5 bases. Sequencing was done on a sample of blood. The CDR3 nucleotides read TGTGCCAGCAGCTCCGCGGGGGGGTTTGGCTACACCTTC. This codes for CASSSAGGFGYTF.